This record concerns one T cell receptor beta chain sequence. This clonotype counts as medium-sized (0.01 to 0.1%). Its cognate antigen has yet to be identified. No quality values exist for individual bases; no much larger clone is one base distant. The time point label corresponds to: patch test 1, 2 weeks after DPC sensitization. The treatment or condition label corresponds to: therapeutic diphenylcyclopropenone sensitization with weekly scalp DPC. At each patch-test visit, blood was drawn before the patch test was applied. Eligible patients were aged 18 to 70, diagnosed with alopecia, deemed suitable for DPC therapy, and excluded if pregnant. Unfractionated whole blood was collected in Tempus Blood RNA tubes, and total RNA was extracted from that blood. This entry is derived from a study of human T cells and chemical hapten exposure (dated by TCRdb to about 2021). Context from the whole study: For sensitization, 2% DPC in acetone was applied to a roughly 2 cm by roughly 2 cm area of upper inner arm skin. Weekly therapeutic DPC doses were additionally applied to the scalp of patients throughout the roughly 22-week study period. Patch tests used Finn chambers with 0.01% DPC on the upper back, scored after 6 days by International Contact Dermatitis Research Group standards. Most of the patients in the cohort were female, and the cohort covered alopecia areata with under or over 50% scalp involvement, alopecia totalis and alopecia universalis. Libraries were pooled for sequencing, and per-sample TCR yields varied mainly because of small differences in library volumes within the pool. This study followed changes in the peripheral blood TCR repertoire in vivo during primary and secondary sensitization of alopecia patients to the hapten diphenylcyclopropenone (DPC). Blood samples were taken from patients before sensitization (week 0) and at 2, 6 and about 24 weeks after DPC sensitization. Around 30 alopecia patients provided blood for TCR sequencing at one to four time points (pre-sensitization, 2, 6 and 24 weeks). What the authors observed across the whole study: After repeated subsampling, changes were observed in the strength of the expansion versus patch-test correlation and in the threshold at which the correlation became significant. Significantly more large CDR3 similarity clusters were formed by expanded TCRs than by pre-sensitization or healthy control sets, consistent with antigen-driven responses. DPC sensitization did not change how many TCRs were above 1 in 1000 frequency, and no evidence was found of alterations in global repertoire structure. The number of PT1 expanded TCRs positively correlated with patch test score, significant at thresholds 8, 16 and 32 but not 4. All patients had alopecia, a presumed autoimmune disease, so their immune response might differ from that of healthy individuals.

V is pruned by 1 base and J by 3 bases, leaving 3 bases of the junction without a gene match. The CDR3 runs 15 residues from the cysteine to the phenylalanine. The read is trimmed to its CDR3 DNA, 45 bases read in frame from base 1. The germline V gene specifies SGHDN as CDR1 and FVKESK as CDR2. Receptors were amplified or captured by RACE. This sample was sequenced with a NextSeq 500. Library preparation attached unique molecular identifiers to individual cDNA molecules for quantitative, reproducible TCR counting. Each blood RNA sample was used to sequence both TCR alpha and TCR beta chains. The original pipeline was this. Samples had a median of about 96,000 TCRs, with a range from roughly 23,224 to 750,000. The Decombinator software suite was used to annotate the V, J and CDR3 of the TCR reads. For the PS versus PT1 abundance plots, all samples were subsampled to the same number of TCRs (28,000). TCRs were defined as expanded if absent before sensitization and observed at least eight times at the 2-week time point. The public reads were reanalyzed by TCRdb: fastp trimming at Q25, MiXCR alignment, in-frame beta chains only. Every CDR3 protein is listed once, alongside the most common genes and DNA of its rows. These V and J calls are TCRdb output, not the study's own analysis. This sample is represented by 11,000 to 15,000 distinct CDR3 sequences; 15% to 20% of them were singletons. The ten largest account for 7.2% of the sample.

The rearranged chain carries TRBV14 and TRBJ1-5; 7 middle bases align to TRBD1. The sample here was whole blood, taken in connection with sensitization to the hapten diphenylcyclopropenone (DPC). The receptor was isolated from a woman aged 25-40 years with alopecia areata. Some clones in this sample may be carry-over from other donors' samples. The DNA sequence is as follows: TGTGCCAGCAGCCAAGGACAGGGCATCAATCAGCCCCAGCATTTT. Its amino acids are CASSQGQGINQPQHF.